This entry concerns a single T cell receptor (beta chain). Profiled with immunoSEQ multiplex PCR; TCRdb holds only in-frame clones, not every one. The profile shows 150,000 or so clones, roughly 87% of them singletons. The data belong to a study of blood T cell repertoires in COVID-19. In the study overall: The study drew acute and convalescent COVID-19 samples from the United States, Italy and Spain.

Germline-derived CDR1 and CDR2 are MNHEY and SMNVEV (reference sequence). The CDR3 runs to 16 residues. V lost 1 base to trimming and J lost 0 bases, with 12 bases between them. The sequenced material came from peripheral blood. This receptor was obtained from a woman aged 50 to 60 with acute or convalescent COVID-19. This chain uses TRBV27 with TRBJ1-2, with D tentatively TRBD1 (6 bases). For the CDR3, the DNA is TGTGCCAGCAGTTTATACGGGACAACCTCTAACTATGGCTACACCTTC. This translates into CASSLYGTTSNYGYTF.